This is a list of T cell receptor beta chains from one sample in a study of blood T cell repertoires in COVID-19. Here immunoSEQ multiplex PCR was the method, and the copy in TCRdb shows in-frame clones only, minus some. The table lists approximately 500,000 clones, 80% to 90% of them singletons. Sequenced input: peripheral blood. These receptors came from a human donor in a cohort sampled during active COVID-19. CDR3s include the opening cysteine and the closing phenylalanine or tryptophan. D genes are given only for firm matches. Clone size appears in some rows only: once, few, many, or a class for an expanded clone.

TRBV20-1	.	TRBJ2-7	TRBD2	TGCAGTGCTAGTTGGGTAGCGGGGACCTACGAGCAGTACTTC	CSASWVAGTYEQYF
TRBV24-1	.	TRBJ1-2	.	TGTGCCACCAGTGAGGGGCACGGCTATGGCTACACCTTC	CATSEGHGYGYTF
TRBV3-1/TRBV3-2	.	TRBJ2-7	.	TGTGCCAGCAGCACCCAGGGGTACGAGCAGTACTTC	CASSTQGYEQYF
TRBV5-8	.	TRBJ1-1	.	TGTGCCAGCAGCTTGGACGAAGCGACTGAAGCTTTCTTT	CASSLDEATEAFF
TRBV6-5	.	TRBJ2-7	TRBD2	TGTGCCAGCAGTTACTCGAGCGGGAGGGCAATCTACGAGCAGTACTTC	CASSYSSGRAIYEQYF
TRBV27	many	TRBJ1-1	TRBD1	TGTGCCAGCGGACAGGGCCCGAACACTGAAGCTTTCTTT	CASGQGPNTEAFF
TRBV28	.	TRBJ1-5	.	TGTGCCACTGAGGACACGGACAATCAGCCCCAGCATTTT	CATEDTDNQPQHF
TRBV5-6	.	TRBJ1-2	TRBD1	TGTGCCAGCAGCTTGGAAGTGGGACAGGGGGCAAGGGGCTACACCTTC	CASSLEVGQGARGYTF
TRBV10-3	once	TRBJ2-3	.	TGTGCCATCAGTGGTTCCACACAGGAAGATACGCAGTATTTT	CAISGSTQEDTQYF
TRBV6-2/TRBV6-3	few	TRBJ2-1	.	TGTGCCAGCAGTTACCACCCAGGGGGGTACGGGACTAGTATCGGAAATGAGCAGTTCTTC	CASSYHPGGYGTSIGNEQFF
TRBV7-3	few	TRBJ1-2	TRBD1	TGTGCCAGCAGCCCCGGGACAGGGATAGATGGCTACACCTTC	CASSPGTGIDGYTF
TRBV3-1/TRBV3-2	.	TRBJ1-2	.	TGTGCCAGCAGCCAACGGGTCTCCCTAGGCTATGGCTACACCTTC	CASSQRVSLGYGYTF
TRBV5-6	.	TRBJ1-2	.	TGTGCCAGCAGCTTGGGTCCGGTTAACTATGGCTACACCTTC	CASSLGPVNYGYTF
TRBV5-5	.	TRBJ2-7	.	TGTGCCAGCAGCTTTTCGACAGGCTACTTCTACGAGCAGTACTTC	CASSFSTGYFYEQYF
TRBV10-1	.	TRBJ2-7	TRBD2	TGCGCCAGCAGTGGAACAGCGGGAAAAGACGTAGGGCAGTACTTC	CASSGTAGKDVGQYF
TRBV6-5	.	TRBJ1-5	TRBD1	TGTGCCAGCAGGTTACAGGGGGCGGTTCAGCCCCAGCATTTT	CASRLQGAVQPQHF
TRBV19	.	TRBJ1-5	.	TGTGCCAGTAATCAGGGAAGCAATCAGCCCCAGCATTTT	CASNQGSNQPQHF
TRBV7-9	.	TRBJ2-3	TRBD1	TGTGCCAGCAGCTCCAGGGGGCCGAACACAGATACGCAGTATTTT	CASSSRGPNTDTQYF
TRBV5-1	.	TRBJ2-7	TRBD1	TGCGCCAGCAGCTTAGCCGCAGGGGGTGGGAGCTACGAGCAGTACTTC	CASSLAAGGGSYEQYF
TRBV3-1/TRBV3-2	once	TRBJ2-1	TRBD2	TGTGCCAGTTGGGAGGGCAATGAGCAGTTCTTC	CASWEGNEQFF
TRBV5-4	many	TRBJ2-1	TRBD2	TGTGCCAGCAGCTTGGGGCCTAGCGGGAGTGAGGGTGAGCAGTTCTTC	CASSLGPSGSEGEQFF
TRBV11-3	.	TRBJ2-1	TRBD2	TGTGCCAGCGGTGAGCGGGAGGGCAATGAGCAGTTCTTC	CASGEREGNEQFF
TRBV7-2	.	TRBJ1-5	.	TGTGCCAGCAGCTTAGTCTCAACAGGGAATCAGCCCCAGCATTTT	CASSLVSTGNQPQHF
TRBV6-5	.	TRBJ1-2	TRBD1	TGTGCCAGCAGCCGAGCCGGACAGGGTAGCTACACCTTC	CASSRAGQGSYTF